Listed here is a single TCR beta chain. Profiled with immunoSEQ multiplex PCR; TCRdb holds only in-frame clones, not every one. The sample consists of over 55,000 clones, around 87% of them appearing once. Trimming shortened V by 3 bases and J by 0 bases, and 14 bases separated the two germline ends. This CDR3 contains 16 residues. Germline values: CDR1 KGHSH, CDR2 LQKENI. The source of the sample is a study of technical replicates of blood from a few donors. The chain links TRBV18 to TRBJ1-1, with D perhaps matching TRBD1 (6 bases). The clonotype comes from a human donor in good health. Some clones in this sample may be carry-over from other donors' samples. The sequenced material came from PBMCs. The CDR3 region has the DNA TGTGCCAGCTCACCCCAGGACAGCCTTATGAACACTGAAGCTTTCTTT. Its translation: CASSPQDSLMNTEAFF.